There are many counts of the clone carrying this TCR beta chain. Its antigen is undetermined. Amplification yielded TCR beta CDR3 regions, with RNA transcripts as the source. First-round RT-PCR of the TCR CDR3 relied on the HTBI primer set. MiXCR, run by TCRdb on the multiplex PCR reads, gives a single entry per CDR3 protein. This sample carries 500,000 to 650,000 distinct CDR3 sequences, about 14% of them seen once, and the ten largest clones take around 13%. The data stem from a study of T cells in Graves' hyperthyroidism and ophthalmopathy. Regarding the study as a whole: Most thyroid-expanded clonotypes above 0.001 were also found in blood.

This CDR3 has 13 amino acids. The germline V gene has CDR1 SEHNR and CDR2 FQNEAQ (reference sequence). V gave up 3 bases and J gave up 9 bases, with 12 bases separating them. Sequencing used blood. The rearrangement links TRBV7-9 to TRBJ2-1; D is undetermined. This receptor was obtained from a woman in her thirties or forties with Graves' hyperthyroidism. The CDR3 spells CASSFLGMAEQFF. CDR3 DNA: TGTGCCAGCAGCTTTCTAGGGATGGCTGAGCAGTTCTTC.